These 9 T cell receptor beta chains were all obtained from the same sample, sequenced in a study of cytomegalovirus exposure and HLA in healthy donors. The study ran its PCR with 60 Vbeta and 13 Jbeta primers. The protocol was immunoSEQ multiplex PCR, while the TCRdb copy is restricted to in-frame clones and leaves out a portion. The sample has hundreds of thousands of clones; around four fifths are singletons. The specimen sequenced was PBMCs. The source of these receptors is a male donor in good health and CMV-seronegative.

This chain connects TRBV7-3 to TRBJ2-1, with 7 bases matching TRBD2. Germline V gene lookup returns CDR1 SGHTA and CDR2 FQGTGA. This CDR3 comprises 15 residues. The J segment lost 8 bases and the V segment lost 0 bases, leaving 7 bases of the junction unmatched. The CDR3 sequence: CASSLTHAGDYEQFF. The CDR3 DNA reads TGTGCCAGCAGCTTAACCCATGCGGGAGATTATGAGCAGTTCTTC.

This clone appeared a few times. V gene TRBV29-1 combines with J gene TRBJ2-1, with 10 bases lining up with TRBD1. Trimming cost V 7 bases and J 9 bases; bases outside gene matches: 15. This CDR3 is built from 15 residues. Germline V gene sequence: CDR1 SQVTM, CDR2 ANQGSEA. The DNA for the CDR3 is TGCAGCGACCCCCGGGGACAGGGGAGTCAGGGTGAGCAGTTCTTC. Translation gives CSDPRGQGSQGEQFF.

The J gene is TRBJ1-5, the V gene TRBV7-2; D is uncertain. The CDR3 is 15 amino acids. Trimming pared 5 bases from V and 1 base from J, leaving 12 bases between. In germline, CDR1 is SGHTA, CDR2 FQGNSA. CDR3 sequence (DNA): TGTGCCAGCAGCACGGTAGGGAGCAGCAATCAGCCCCAGCATTTT. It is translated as CASSTVGSSNQPQHF.

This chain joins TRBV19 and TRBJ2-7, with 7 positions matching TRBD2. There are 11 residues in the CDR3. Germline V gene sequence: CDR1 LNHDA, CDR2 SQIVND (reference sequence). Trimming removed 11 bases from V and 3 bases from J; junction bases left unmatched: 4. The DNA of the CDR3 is TGTGCCGGGGAGGGAGACTACGAGCAGTACTTC. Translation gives CAGEGDYEQYF.

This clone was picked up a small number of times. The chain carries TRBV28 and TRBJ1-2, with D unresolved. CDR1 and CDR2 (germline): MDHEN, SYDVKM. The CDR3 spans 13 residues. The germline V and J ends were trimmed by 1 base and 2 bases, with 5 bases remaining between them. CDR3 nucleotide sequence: TGTGCCAGCAGTTTATCCGTGAACTATGGCTACACCTTC. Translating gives CASSLSVNYGYTF.

In DNA, the CDR3 is TGCGCCAGCAGCACCATAGAGCGGGAGCGCGATGAGCAGTTCTTC. Translation gives CASSTIERERDEQFF. The chain is built from TRBV5-1 and TRBJ2-1, with TRBD2 matching over 8 bases. The CDR3 is 15 residues long. J was trimmed by 8 bases and V by 4 bases; bases with no gene match: 11. The germline gives CDR1 SGHRS, CDR2 YFSETQ.

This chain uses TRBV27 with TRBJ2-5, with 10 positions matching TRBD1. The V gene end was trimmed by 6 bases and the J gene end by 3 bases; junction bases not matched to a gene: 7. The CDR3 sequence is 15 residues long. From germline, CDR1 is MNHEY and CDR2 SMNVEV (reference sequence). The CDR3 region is CASSKIGTGEETQYF. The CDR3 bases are TGTGCCAGCAGCAAGATCGGGACAGGGGAAGAGACCCAGTACTTC.

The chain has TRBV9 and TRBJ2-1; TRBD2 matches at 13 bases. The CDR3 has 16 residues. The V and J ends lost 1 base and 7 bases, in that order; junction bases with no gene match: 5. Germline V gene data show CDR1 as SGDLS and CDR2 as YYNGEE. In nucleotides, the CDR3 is TGTGCCAGCAGCGTACAGGGACTAGCGGGACTAAATGAGCAGTTCTTC. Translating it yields CASSVQGLAGLNEQFF.

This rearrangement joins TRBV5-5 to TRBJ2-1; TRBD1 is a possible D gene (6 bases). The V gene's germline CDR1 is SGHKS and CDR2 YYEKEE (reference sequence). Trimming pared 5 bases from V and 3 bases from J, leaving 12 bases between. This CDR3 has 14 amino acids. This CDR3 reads CASSSGTLYNEQFF. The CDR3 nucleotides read TGTGCCAGCAGTTCCGGGACACTCTACAATGAGCAGTTCTTC.